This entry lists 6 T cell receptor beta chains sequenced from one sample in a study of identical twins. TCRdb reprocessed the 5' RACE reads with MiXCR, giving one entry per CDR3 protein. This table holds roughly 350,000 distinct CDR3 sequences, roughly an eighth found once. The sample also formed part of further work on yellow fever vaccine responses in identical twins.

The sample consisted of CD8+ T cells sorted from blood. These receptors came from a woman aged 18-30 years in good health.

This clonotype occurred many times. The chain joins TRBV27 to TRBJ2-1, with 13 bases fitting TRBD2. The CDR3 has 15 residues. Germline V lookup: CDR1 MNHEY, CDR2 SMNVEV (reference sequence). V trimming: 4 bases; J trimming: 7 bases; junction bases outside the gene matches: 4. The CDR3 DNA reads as TGTGCCAGCAGTTCCCGGACTAGCGGGAGTAATGAGCAGTTCTTC. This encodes CASSSRTSGSNEQFF.

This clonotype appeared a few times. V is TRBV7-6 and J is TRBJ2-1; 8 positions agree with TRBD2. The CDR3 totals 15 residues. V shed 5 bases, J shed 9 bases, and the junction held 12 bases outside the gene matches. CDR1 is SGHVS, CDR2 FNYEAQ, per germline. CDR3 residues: CASSALAGAPTEQFF. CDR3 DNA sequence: TGTGCCAGCAGCGCTCTAGCGGGCGCCCCTACTGAGCAGTTCTTC.

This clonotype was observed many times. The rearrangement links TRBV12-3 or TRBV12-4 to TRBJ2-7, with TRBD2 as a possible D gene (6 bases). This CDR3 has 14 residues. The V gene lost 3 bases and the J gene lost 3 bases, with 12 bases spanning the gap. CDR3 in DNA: TGTGCCAGCAGTTTTGGGACTGGGGACTACGAGCAGTACTTC. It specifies CASSFGTGDYEQYF.

CDR3 protein: CASSLGASGSTDTQYF. As DNA, the CDR3 is TGCGCCAGCAGCTTGGGGGCTAGCGGTAGCACAGATACGCAGTATTTT. The chain couples TRBV5-1 to TRBJ2-3, with 7 bases fitting TRBD2. The V gene end was trimmed by 0 bases and the J gene end by 0 bases; junction bases not matched to a gene: 4. CDR3 size: 16 residues. Germline-derived CDR1 and CDR2 are SGHRS and YFSETQ.

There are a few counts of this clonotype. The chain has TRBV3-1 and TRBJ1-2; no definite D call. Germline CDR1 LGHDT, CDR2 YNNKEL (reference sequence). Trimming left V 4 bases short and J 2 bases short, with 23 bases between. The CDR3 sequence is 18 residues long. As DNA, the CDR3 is TGTGCCAGCAGCCCCAGCCCCCTCCCAGCCGCGGCGAACTATGGCTACACCTTC. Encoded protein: CASSPSPLPAAANYGYTF.

The CDR3 DNA follows: TGTGCCAGCAGTGTGGTCTCCTACGAGCAGTACTTC. Its protein is CASSVVSYEQYF. The gene calls are TRBV2 and TRBJ2-7; D remains unclear. The CDR3 contains 12 residues. CDR1 and CDR2 from the germline V gene are SNHLY and FYNNEI. V was clipped by 4 bases and J by 0 bases, with 4 bases between them.